In its sample, the clone carrying this T cell receptor beta chain was seen a few times. The data were taken from a study of T-cell memory formation after mild COVID-19. A single record per CDR3 protein comes from TCRdb applying MiXCR to the 5' RACE reads. The sample records some 130,000 distinct CDR3 sequences, around 27% being singletons. CDR1 is SGDLS and CDR2 is YYNGEE in the germline V gene. The CDR3 consists of 18 residues. Trimming removed 3 bases at V and 0 bases at J, with 16 bases between. The receptor comes from an adult woman who had mild COVID-19 (a few samples of this study predate the infection). Cell type and time point are not known. The sequenced material came from PBMCs or a T cell subset sorted from them (not recorded which). The chain has TRBV9 and TRBJ2-6, with D hard to call. This chain's CDR3 is CASSGPGQRPSGANVLTF. The CDR3 DNA follows: TGTGCCAGCAGCGGCCCGGGCCAGCGTCCCTCTGGGGCCAACGTCCTGACTTTC.